The clone carrying this T cell receptor (beta chain) has a handful of counts. Together with a sample-barcoded 5' primer, a J-beta primer mix was included in a second PCR lasting roughly 6 to 12 cycles. TCRdb itself ran the 5' RACE reads through MiXCR, one entry per CDR3 protein. The data show about 770,000 distinct CDR3 sequences, around 42% seen once. Extraction yielded at least 6 micrograms of total RNA per sample. CDR1 MNHEY and CDR2 SVGEGT come from the germline V gene. The CDR3 extends over 15 amino acids. Trimming removed 5 bases from V and 2 bases from J; junction bases left unmatched: 3. This sample stems from a study of blood T cells in healthy people across ages. Overall study: The capture of about one barcoded beta molecule per two T cells was achieved by template switching.

The rearrangement uses TRBV6-2 or TRBV6-3 and TRBJ2-6, with 7 bases fitting TRBD1. The clonotype comes from a man in his fifties or sixties in good health. The sample was blood. The CDR3 protein is CASSRQGAGANVLTF. DNA of the CDR3: TGTGCCAGCAGTCGACAGGGCGCTGGGGCCAACGTCCTGACTTTC.